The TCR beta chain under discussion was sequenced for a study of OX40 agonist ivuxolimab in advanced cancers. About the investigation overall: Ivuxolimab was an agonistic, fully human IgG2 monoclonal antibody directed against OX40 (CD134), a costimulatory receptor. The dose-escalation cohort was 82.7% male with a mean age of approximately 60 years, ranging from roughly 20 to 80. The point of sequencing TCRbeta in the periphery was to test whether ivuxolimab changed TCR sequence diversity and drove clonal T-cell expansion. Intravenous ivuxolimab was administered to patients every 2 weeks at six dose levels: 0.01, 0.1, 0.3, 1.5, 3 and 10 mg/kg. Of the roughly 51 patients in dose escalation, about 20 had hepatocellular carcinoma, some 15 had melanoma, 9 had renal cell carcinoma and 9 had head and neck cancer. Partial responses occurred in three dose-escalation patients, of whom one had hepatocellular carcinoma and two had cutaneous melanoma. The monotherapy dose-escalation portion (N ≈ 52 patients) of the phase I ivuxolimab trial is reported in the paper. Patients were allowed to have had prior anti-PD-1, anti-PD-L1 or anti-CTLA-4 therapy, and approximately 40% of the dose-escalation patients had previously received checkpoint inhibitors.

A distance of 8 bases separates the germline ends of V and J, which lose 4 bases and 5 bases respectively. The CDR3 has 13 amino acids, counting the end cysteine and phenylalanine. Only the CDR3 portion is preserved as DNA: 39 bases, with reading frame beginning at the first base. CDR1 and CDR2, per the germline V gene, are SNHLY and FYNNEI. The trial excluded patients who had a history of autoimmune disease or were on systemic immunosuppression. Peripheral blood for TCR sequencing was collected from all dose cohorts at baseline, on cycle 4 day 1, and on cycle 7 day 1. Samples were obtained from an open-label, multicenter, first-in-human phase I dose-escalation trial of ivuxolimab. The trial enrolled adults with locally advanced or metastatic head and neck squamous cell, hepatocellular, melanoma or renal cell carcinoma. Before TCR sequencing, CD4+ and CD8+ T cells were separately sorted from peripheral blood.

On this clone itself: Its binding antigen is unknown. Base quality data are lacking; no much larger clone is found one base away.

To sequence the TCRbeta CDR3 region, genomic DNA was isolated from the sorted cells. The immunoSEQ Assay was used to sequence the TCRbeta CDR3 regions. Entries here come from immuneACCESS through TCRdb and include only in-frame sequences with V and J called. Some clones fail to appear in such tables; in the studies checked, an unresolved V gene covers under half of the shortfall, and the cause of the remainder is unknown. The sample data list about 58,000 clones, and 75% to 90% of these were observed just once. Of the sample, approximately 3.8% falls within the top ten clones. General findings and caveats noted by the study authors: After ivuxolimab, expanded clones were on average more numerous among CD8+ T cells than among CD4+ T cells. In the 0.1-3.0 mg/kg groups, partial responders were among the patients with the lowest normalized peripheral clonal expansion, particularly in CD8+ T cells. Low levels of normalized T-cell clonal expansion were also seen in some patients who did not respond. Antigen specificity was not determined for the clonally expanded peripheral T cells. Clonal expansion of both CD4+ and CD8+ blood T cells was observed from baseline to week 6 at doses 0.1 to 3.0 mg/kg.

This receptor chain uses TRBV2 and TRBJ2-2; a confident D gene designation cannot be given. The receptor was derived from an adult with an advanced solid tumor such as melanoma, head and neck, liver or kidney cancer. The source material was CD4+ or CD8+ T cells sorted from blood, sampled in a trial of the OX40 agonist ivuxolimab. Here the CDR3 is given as CASSGQETGELFF. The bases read TGTGCCAGCAGTGGGCAGGAGACCGGGGAGCTGTTTTTT.